The 17 T cell receptor beta chains in this list originate from one sample, sequenced in a study of blood T cell repertoires in COVID-19. The table came from immunoSEQ multiplex PCR; TCRdb's copy has only in-frame clones and leaves some out. The data contain more than 60,000 clones, around nine tenths of them singletons. Sequences were obtained from peripheral blood. The receptors were sampled from a human donor in a cohort sampled during active COVID-19.

The CDR3 sequence is CASSVRGRTGTDTQYF. The CDR3 DNA reads as TGTGCCAGCAGCGTACGAGGAAGGACTGGCACAGATACGCAGTATTTT. The chain recombines TRBV9 with TRBJ2-3; possible D gene TRBD2, 5 bases. Trimming took off 1 base at V and 1 base at J, with 13 bases between the two ends. Germline V gives CDR1 SGDLS, CDR2 YYNGEE. There are 16 residues in the CDR3. The full variable domain, with the rest looked up from reference TRBV9 and TRBJ2-3, is DSGVTQTPKHLITATGQRVTLRCSPRSGDLSVYWYQQSLDQGLQFLIQYYNGEERAKGNILERFSAQQFPDLHSELNLSSLELGDSALYFCASSVRGRTGTDTQYFGPGTRLTVL.

The rearrangement links TRBV7-6 to TRBJ1-5, with 7 positions matching TRBD1. J gave up 7 bases and V 1 base, and 10 bases lay outside the gene matches. Per the germline V gene, CDR1 is SGHVS and CDR2 is FNYEAQ. The CDR3 loop spans 16 amino acids. In DNA form, the CDR3 reads TGTGCCAGCAGCTTAGACAGGGGCCCCCTCGGGCAGCCCCAGCATTTT. This gives the protein CASSLDRGPLGQPQHF.

V is TRBV12-2 and J is TRBJ2-7; the table names TRBD2, a call not compared with the DNA. TRBV12-2 is designated a pseudogene. The CDR3 sequence is 17 residues long. The CDR3 protein is CASRLGCGFPILYEQYF. The DNA for the CDR3 is TGTGCAAGTCGCTTAGGCTGCGGGTTCCCTATCCTCTACGAGCAGTACTTC.

The chain couples TRBV10-2 to TRBJ2-5; 11 bases line up with TRBD1. The CDR3 loop spans 15 amino acids. In germline, CDR1 is WSHSY, CDR2 SAAADI. The V segment lost 3 bases and the J segment 2 bases; nucleotides outside the gene matches: 2. The DNA for the CDR3 is TGCGCCAGCAGTGACCGGGACAGGGGGCAAGAGACCCAGTACTTC. Translating gives CASSDRDRGQETQYF.

The chain uses TRBV9 and TRBJ2-2; TRBD2 agrees at 9 bases. Germline CDR1 reads SGDLS; CDR2 reads YYNGEE. This CDR3 contains 15 residues. The V gene end was trimmed by 3 bases and the J gene end by 1 base; junction bases not matched to a gene: 1. The CDR3 sequence: CASSASGVNTGELFF. The CDR3 DNA is TGTGCCAGCAGCGCTAGCGGGGTGAACACCGGGGAGCTGTTTTTT.

V is TRBV2 and J is TRBJ2-5, with 8 bases aligning to TRBD2. The CDR3 runs 15 residues. With 6 bases clipped from V and 4 bases from J, the junction kept 10 bases outside the gene matches. Germline CDR1 SNHLY, CDR2 FYNNEI. In DNA form, the CDR3 reads TGTGCCAGCAGCGGCCTTAGCGGGGCGTCAGAGACCCAGTACTTC. Amino acids: CASSGLSGASETQYF.

This rearrangement joins TRBV10-3 to TRBJ2-5; 10 nucleotides align to TRBD1. The V and J ends lost 8 bases and 4 bases, in that order; junction bases with no gene match: 10. The CDR3 is made up of 15 amino acids. Germline loops: CDR1 ENHRY, CDR2 SYGVKD. CDR3 sequence reads: CAIPVWDRGRETQYF. As DNA, the CDR3 is TGTGCCATCCCGGTGTGGGACAGGGGCCGAGAGACCCAGTACTTC.

This clone was found once. This chain uses TRBV5-4 with TRBJ2-3; possibly TRBD1 for D (6 bases). CDR3 length: 16 residues. Trimming pared 4 bases from V and 2 bases from J, leaving 17 bases between. Germline V lookup: CDR1 SGHNT, CDR2 YYREEE (reference sequence). DNA for the CDR3: TGTGCCAGCAGCCCCCCCGGGACAATTAACACAGATACGCAGTATTTT. This sequence encodes CASSPPGTINTDTQYF.

This rearrangement joins TRBV5-1 to TRBJ1-1; D may be TRBD1 (5 bases). The CDR3 covers 15 residues. Trimming removed 4 bases at V and 4 bases at J, with 17 bases between. CDR1 is SGHRS, CDR2 YFSETQ, per germline. The CDR3 region is CASSPRPSTGTEAFF. The CDR3 bases are TGCGCCAGCAGCCCACGGCCCTCCACAGGCACTGAAGCTTTCTTT. The variable domain in full, completed from reference TRBV5-1 and TRBJ1-1, reads KAGVTQTPRYLIKTRGQQVTLSCSPISGHRSVSWYQQTPGQGLQFLFEYFSETQRNKGNFPGRFSGRQFSNSRSEMNVSTLELGDSALYLCASSPRPSTGTEAFFGQGTRLTVV.

The chain combines TRBV19 with TRBJ1-4; TRBD1 matches at 9 bases. The ends lost 5 bases at V and 1 base at J; junction bases unmatched: 2. CDR1 is LNHDA, CDR2 SQIVND, per germline (reference sequence). This CDR3 spans 15 amino acids. CDR3 DNA sequence: TGTGCCAGTAGTTCGGACAGGGGAACTAATGAAAAACTGTTTTTT. Its translation: CASSSDRGTNEKLFF.

The chain is built from TRBV6-5 and TRBJ1-2; D gene ambiguous. Germline CDR1 reads MNHEY; CDR2 reads SVGAGI. CDR3 size: 14 residues. V lost 2 bases and J 5 bases, leaving 12 bases between the germline ends. Written as DNA, the CDR3 is TGTGCCAGCAGTTACGACACTGAGTTTTATGGCTACACCTTC. Amino acid sequence: CASSYDTEFYGYTF.

This chain uses TRBV7-6 with TRBJ2-1, with 7 bases that match TRBD2. The CDR3 is 15 residues long. Trimming removed 0 bases from V and 4 bases from J; junction bases left unmatched: 3. Germline lookup yields CDR1 SGHVS and CDR2 FNYEAQ. CDR3 DNA sequence: TGTGCCAGCAGCTTAGCCCGCGGGGGATACAATGAGCAGTTCTTC. Translation: CASSLARGGYNEQFF. Combining the CDR3 with reference TRBV7-6 and TRBJ2-1 gives the whole variable domain GAGVSQSPRYKVTKRGQDVALRCDPISGHVSLYWYRQALGQGPEFLTYFNYEAQQDKSGLPNDRFSAERPEGSISTLTIQRTEQRDSAMYRCASSLARGGYNEQFFGPGTRLTVL.

The chain recombines TRBV5-1 with TRBJ2-6; maybe TRBD1 (6 bases). The CDR3 length is 18 residues. Looked up from germline, CDR1 is SGHRS and CDR2 is YFSETQ. V was trimmed by 0 bases and J by 0 bases, leaving 13 bases between them. This CDR3 reads CASSLDGQIGSGANVLTF. CDR3 nucleotides: TGCGCCAGCAGCTTGGATGGACAGATTGGCTCTGGGGCCAACGTCCTGACTTTC.

The V call is TRBV5-4, the J call TRBJ2-2; D not certain. Germline V lookup: CDR1 SGHNT, CDR2 YYREEE (reference sequence). With 7 bases removed from V and 5 bases from J, the gap between germline ends came to 15 bases. This CDR3 is built from 14 residues. The CDR3 nucleotides are TGTGCCAGCCGCCGTGAGGATCGGACCGGGGAGCTGTTTTTT. Residues: CASRREDRTGELFF.

This chain uses TRBV1 with TRBJ1-6; the D call TRBD1 from the table was never checked on the DNA. TRBV1 is tagged as a pseudogene. The CDR3 runs to 14 residues. The CDR3 DNA reads as TGCACCAGCAGATCAAGACAGGGGAATTCACCCCTCCACTTT. Translating it yields CTSRSRQGNSPLHF.

CDR3 sequence reads: CASSHDGGKLFF. The CDR3 DNA sequence: TGTGCCAGCAGCCATGACGGAGGAAAACTGTTTTTT. The chain carries TRBV11-3 and TRBJ1-4; D gene ambiguous. Trimming shortened V by 5 bases and J by 10 bases, and 11 bases separated the two germline ends. Germline CDR1 SGHNT, CDR2 YENEEA. The CDR3 spans 12 residues.

The V call is TRBV5-1, the J call TRBJ1-5; D ambiguous. V dropped 0 bases and J dropped 7 bases, with 8 bases sitting between them. This CDR3 comprises 13 residues. Germline V gene sequence: CDR1 SGHRS, CDR2 YFSETQ. The CDR3 nucleotides read TGCGCCAGCAGCTTGGAAGGGAGCCAGCCCCAGCATTTT. Residues: CASSLEGSQPQHF.